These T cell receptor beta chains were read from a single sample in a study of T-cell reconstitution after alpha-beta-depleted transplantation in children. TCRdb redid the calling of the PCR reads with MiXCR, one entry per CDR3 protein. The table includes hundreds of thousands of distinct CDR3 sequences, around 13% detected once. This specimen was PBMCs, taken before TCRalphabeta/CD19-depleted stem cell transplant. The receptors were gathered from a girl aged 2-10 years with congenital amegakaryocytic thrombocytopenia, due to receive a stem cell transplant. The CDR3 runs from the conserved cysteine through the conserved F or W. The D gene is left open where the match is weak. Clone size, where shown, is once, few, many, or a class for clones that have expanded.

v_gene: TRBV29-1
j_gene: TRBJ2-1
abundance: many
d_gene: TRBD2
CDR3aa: CSGTSGYNEQFF
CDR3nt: TGCAGCGGGACTAGCGGTTACAATGAGCAGTTCTTC

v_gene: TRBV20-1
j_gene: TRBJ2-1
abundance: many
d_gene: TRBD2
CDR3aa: CSARVGGRNEQFF
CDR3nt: TGCAGTGCTAGAGTCGGGGGGAGGAATGAGCAGTTCTTC

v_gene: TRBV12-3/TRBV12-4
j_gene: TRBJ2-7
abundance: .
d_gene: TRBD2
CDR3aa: CASTSGGLGEQYF
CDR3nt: TGTGCCAGCACCTCCGGGGGGTTGGGTGAGCAGTACTTC

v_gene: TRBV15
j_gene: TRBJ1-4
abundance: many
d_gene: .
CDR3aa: CATSRDSNEKLFF
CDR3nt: TGTGCCACCAGCAGAGATTCGAATGAAAAACTGTTTTTT

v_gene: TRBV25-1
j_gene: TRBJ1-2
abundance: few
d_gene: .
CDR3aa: CASSEYGGGGYGYTF
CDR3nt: TGTGCCAGCAGTGAATACGGGGGAGGGGGCTATGGCTACACCTTC

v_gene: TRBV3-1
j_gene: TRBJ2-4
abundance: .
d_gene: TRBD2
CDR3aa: CASRDSGTSGVSKNIQYF
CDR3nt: TGTGCCAGCAGGGATTCCGGGACTAGCGGGGTGTCCAAAAACATTCAGTACTTC

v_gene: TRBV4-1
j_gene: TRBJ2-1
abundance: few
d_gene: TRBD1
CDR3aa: CASSQAPRGTGGDEQFF
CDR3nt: TGCGCCAGCAGCCAAGCCCCACGAGGGACAGGGGGAGATGAGCAGTTCTTC

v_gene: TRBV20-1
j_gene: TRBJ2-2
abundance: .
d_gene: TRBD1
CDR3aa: CSATHLGQGAFGELFF
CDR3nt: TGCAGTGCAACGCACCTGGGACAGGGGGCTTTTGGGGAGCTGTTTTTT

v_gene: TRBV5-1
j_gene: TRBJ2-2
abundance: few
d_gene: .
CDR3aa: CASSPWGVRNTGELFF
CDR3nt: TGCGCCAGCAGCCCCTGGGGTGTCCGGAACACCGGGGAGCTGTTTTTT

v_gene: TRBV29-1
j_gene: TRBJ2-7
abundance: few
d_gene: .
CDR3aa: CSVRGVLGGEQYF
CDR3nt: TGCAGCGTCCGAGGAGTTTTGGGTGGCGAGCAGTACTTC

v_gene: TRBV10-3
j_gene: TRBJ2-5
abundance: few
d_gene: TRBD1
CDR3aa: CATGQGQRETQYF
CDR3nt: TGTGCCACCGGACAGGGGCAAAGGGAGACCCAGTACTTC

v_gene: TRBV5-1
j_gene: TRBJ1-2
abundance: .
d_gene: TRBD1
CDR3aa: CASSPGQAMSGYTF
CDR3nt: TGCGCCAGCAGCCCGGGACAGGCTATGTCTGGCTACACCTTC

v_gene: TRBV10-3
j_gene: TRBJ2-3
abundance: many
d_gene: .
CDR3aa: CAISDEGGRTDTQYF
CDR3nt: TGTGCCATCAGTGACGAGGGGGGGCGGACAGATACGCAGTATTTT

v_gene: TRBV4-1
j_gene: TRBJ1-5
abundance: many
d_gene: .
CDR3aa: CASSPRHISNQPQHF
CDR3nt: TGCGCCAGCAGCCCCAGACACATTAGCAATCAGCCCCAGCATTTT

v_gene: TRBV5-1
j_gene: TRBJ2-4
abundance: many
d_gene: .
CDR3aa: CASSDRAKNIQYF
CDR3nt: TGCGCCAGCAGCGACAGAGCCAAAAACATTCAGTACTTC

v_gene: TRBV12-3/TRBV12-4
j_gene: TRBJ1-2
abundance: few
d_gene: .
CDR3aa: CASSLGAGGYGYTF
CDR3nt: TGTGCCAGCAGTTTGGGGGCAGGTGGTTATGGCTACACCTTC

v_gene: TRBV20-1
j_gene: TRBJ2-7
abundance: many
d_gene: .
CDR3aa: CSARGYSSYEQYF
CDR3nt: TGCAGTGCTAGAGGATACAGCTCCTACGAGCAGTACTTC

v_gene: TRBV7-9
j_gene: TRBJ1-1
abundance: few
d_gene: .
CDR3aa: CASSLASGRGTEAFF
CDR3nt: TGTGCCAGCAGCTTAGCGAGCGGGCGAGGCACTGAAGCTTTCTTT

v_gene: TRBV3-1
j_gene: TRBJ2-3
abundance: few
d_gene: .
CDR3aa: CASSQDTVTDTQYF
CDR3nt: TGTGCCAGCAGCCAAGATACGGTTACAGATACGCAGTATTTT

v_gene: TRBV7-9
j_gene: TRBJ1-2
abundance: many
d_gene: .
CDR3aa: CASSLVPTVYGYTF
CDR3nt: TGTGCCAGCAGCTTAGTACCGACAGTTTATGGCTACACCTTC

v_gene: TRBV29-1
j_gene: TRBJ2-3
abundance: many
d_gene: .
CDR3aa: CSVGSPSHTDTQYF
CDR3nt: TGCAGCGTTGGCAGCCCCTCACACACAGATACGCAGTATTTT

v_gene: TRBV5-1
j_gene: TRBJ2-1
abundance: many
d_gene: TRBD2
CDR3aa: CASSLAGGAYNEQFF
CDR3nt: TGTGCCAGCAGTCTAGCGGGAGGGGCCTACAATGAGCAGTTCTTC

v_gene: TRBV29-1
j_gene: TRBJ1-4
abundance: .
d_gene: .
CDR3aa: CSVASQGDEKLFF
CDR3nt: TGCAGCGTTGCCTCCCAGGGTGATGAAAAACTGTTTTTT

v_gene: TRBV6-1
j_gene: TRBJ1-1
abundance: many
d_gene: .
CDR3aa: CASSPRALNTEAFF
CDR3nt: TGTGCCAGCAGTCCCAGAGCTCTGAACACTGAAGCTTTCTTT

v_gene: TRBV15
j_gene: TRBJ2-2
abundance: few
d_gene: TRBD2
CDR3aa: CATSRDPGLAGARTGELFF
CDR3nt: TGTGCCACCAGCAGAGATCCGGGACTAGCGGGAGCCAGAACCGGGGAGCTGTTTTTT

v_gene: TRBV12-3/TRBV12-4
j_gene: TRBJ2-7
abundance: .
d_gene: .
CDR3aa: CASSLRAYYEQYF
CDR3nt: TGTGCCAGCAGCTTAAGGGCGTACTACGAGCAGTACTTC

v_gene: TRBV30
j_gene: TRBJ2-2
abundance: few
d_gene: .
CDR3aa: CAWALSGELFF
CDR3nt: TGTGCCTGGGCTTTATCCGGGGAGCTGTTTTTT

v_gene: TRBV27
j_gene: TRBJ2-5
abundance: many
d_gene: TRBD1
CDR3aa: CASSPTGTGIQETQYF
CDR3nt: TGTGCCAGCAGTCCAACCGGGACAGGAATCCAAGAGACCCAGTACTTC

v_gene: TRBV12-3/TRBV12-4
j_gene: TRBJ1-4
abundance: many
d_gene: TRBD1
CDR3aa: CASRRNRGAAKLFF
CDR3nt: TGTGCCAGCAGAAGGAACAGGGGGGCTGCAAAACTGTTTTTT

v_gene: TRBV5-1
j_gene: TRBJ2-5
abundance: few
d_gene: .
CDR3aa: CASNPIAGETQYF
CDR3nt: TGCGCCAGCAATCCCATCGCTGGAGAGACCCAGTACTTC

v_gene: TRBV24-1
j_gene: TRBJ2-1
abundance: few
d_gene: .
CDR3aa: CATSDGGIPYNEQFF
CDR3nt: TGTGCCACCAGTGATGGGGGGATCCCTTACAATGAGCAGTTCTTC

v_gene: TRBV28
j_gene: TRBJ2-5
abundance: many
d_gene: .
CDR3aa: CASVPGEAGETQYF
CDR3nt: TGTGCCAGCGTTCCGGGAGAAGCAGGAGAGACCCAGTACTTC

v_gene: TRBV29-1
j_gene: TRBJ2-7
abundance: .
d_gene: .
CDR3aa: CSVEHRAGVSYEQYF
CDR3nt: TGCAGCGTGGAGCACAGGGCTGGAGTCTCCTACGAGCAGTACTTC

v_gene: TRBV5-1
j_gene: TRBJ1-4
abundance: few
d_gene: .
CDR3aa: CASSLGRTVDEKLFF
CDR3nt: TGCGCCAGCAGCTTGGGACGGACCGTGGATGAAAAACTGTTTTTT

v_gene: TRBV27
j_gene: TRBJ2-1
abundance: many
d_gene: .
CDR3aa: CASRSGISNNEQFF
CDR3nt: TGTGCCAGCCGTTCGGGGATTTCGAACAATGAGCAGTTCTTC

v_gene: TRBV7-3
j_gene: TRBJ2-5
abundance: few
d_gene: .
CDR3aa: CASSLLGRYEGETQYF
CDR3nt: TGTGCCAGCAGCTTATTGGGGCGGTACGAGGGAGAGACCCAGTACTTC

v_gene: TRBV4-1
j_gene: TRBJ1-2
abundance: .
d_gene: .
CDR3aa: CATSQGPYGYTF
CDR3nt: TGCGCCACCAGCCAAGGTCCGTATGGCTACACCTTC

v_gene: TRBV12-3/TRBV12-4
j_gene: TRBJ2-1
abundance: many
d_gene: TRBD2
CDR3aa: CASSLREGSYSASSYNEQFF
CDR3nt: TGTGCCAGCAGTTTAAGGGAGGGTAGTTATTCGGCGAGCTCCTACAATGAGCAGTTCTTC

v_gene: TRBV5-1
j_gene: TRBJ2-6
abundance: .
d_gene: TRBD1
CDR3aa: CASSDRDRTLSGANVLTF
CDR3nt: TGCGCCAGCAGCGACCGGGACAGAACACTCTCTGGGGCCAACGTCCTGACTTTC

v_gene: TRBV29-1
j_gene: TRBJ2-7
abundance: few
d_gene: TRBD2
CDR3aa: CSVEPSGSGEQYF
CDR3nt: TGCAGCGTTGAGCCTAGCGGGAGTGGTGAGCAGTACTTC

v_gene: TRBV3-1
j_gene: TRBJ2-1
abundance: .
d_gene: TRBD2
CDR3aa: CASSPPDRLAAYNEQFF
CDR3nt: TGTGCCAGCAGCCCCCCGGACAGACTAGCGGCCTACAATGAGCAGTTCTTC

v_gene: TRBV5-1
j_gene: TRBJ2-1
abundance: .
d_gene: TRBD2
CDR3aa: CASKVSGREDEQFF
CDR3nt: TGCGCCAGCAAAGTGAGCGGGAGAGAGGATGAGCAGTTCTTC

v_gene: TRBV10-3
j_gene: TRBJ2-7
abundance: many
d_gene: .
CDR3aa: CAISESKTGSEQYF
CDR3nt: TGTGCCATCAGTGAGTCGAAAACAGGTAGCGAGCAGTACTTC

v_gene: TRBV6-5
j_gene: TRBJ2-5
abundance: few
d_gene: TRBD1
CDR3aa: CASSYEDRGETQYF
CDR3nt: TGTGCCAGCAGTTACGAAGACAGGGGAGAGACCCAGTACTTC

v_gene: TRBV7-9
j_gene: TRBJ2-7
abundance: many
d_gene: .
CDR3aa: CASSVTRDTTYEQYF
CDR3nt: TGTGCCAGCAGCGTCACTCGGGACACCACCTACGAGCAGTACTTC

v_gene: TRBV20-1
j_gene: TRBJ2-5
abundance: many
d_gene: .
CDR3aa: CSATGEYQETQYF
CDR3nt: TGCAGTGCTACCGGGGAGTACCAAGAGACCCAGTACTTC

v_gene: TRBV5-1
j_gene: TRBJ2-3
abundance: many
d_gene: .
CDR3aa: CASRTHPGTDTQYF
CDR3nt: TGCGCCAGCAGGACTCACCCAGGCACAGATACGCAGTATTTT

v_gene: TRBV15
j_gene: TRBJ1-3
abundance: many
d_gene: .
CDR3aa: CATSGNLQGSGNTIYF
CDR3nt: TGTGCCACCAGCGGAAACTTGCAGGGCTCTGGAAACACCATATATTTT

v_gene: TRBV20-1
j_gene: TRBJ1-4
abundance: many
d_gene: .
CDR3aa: CSAPAGFSNEKLFF
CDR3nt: TGCAGTGCCCCGGCCGGGTTTTCTAATGAAAAACTGTTTTTT

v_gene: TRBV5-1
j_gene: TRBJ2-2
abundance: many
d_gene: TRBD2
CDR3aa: CASSLRTGRTSTGELFF
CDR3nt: TGCGCCAGCAGCTTGAGAACCGGACGGACTAGTACCGGGGAGCTGTTTTTT

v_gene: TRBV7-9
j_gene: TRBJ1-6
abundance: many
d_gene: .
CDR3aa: CASSFGQHSSPLHF
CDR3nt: TGTGCCAGCAGCTTTGGTCAGCATAGTTCACCCCTCCACTTT